The clone carrying this TCR beta chain was recorded at least ten times. Germline lookup yields CDR1 SGHDT and CDR2 YYEEEE. CDR3 length: 13 residues. V was cut by 6 bases and J by 0 bases, with 9 bases left in between. Regarding time point: after trial treatment. Treatment described: LDRT plus nivolumab, ipilimumab, low-dose cyclophosphamide and aspirin (RACIN trial). All eligible patients presented with advanced solid tumors that contained no tumor-infiltrating lymphocytes. These data come from a study of low-dose radiotherapy and immunotherapy resistance in tumors. Study-level background: A dose of 0.5 Gy per fraction was delivered to Cohort 1 every 2 weeks, for a total of 6.5 Gy. Cyclophosphamide infusions of 200 mg/m2 came every two weeks, one day before radiation-immunotherapy.

Alpha- and beta-chain coverage of first-strand cDNA came from TRAV- and TRBV-specific primers. Both a constant-region primer and a V-primer adapter served to amplify TCRs across roughly 20 PCR cycles. TCRdb recomputed calls from the reads with MiXCR, one row per CDR3 protein. The table includes around 80,000 distinct CDR3 sequences, over 15% detected once. The clonotype was recovered from a male donor with prostate cancer. This chain uses TRBV5-6 with TRBJ1-1; D remains unclear. This specimen consisted of PBMCs, obtained after low-dose radiotherapy plus immunotherapy. CDR3 amino acids: CASNDGVNTEAFF. The DNA of the CDR3 is TGTGCCAGCAACGACGGGGTGAACACTGAAGCTTTCTTT.